The 7 T cell receptor beta chains below come from one sample, sequenced in a study of cytomegalovirus exposure and HLA in healthy donors. Use of 60 Vbeta and 13 Jbeta primers characterized the PCR. Clones were sequenced by immunoSEQ multiplex PCR, and TCRdb holds only the in-frame ones, with some missing. The table has more than 50,000 clones, roughly 73% seen once. Sequenced input: PBMCs. The receptors shown here come from a woman between 40 and 50 years old in good health and CMV-seropositive.

The chain is built from TRBV5-5 and TRBJ2-7; TRBD1 agrees at 10 bases. The CDR3 sequence is 14 residues long. J was trimmed by 0 bases and V by 3 bases; bases with no gene match: 0. The germline gives CDR1 SGHKS, CDR2 YYEKEE (reference sequence). For the CDR3, the DNA is TGTGCCAGCAGCTGGACAGGGGGCTCCTACGAGCAGTACTTC. Its protein product is CASSWTGGSYEQYF.

The chain links TRBV7-8 to TRBJ1-4; no reliable D call. The length of the CDR3 is 14 residues. Trimming left V 2 bases short and J 7 bases short, with 11 bases between. Per germline, CDR1 SGHVS and CDR2 FQNEAQ. This CDR3 reads CASSLKRVGEKLFF. CDR3 DNA sequence: TGTGCCAGCAGCTTAAAGAGGGTTGGTGAAAAACTGTTTTTT.

The rearrangement links TRBV10-2 to TRBJ1-2; D is possibly TRBD1 (5 bases). The CDR3 consists of 17 residues. Germline CDR1 and CDR2: WSHSY and SAAADI. V lost 0 bases to trimming and J lost 11 bases, with 25 bases between them. CDR3 amino acids: CASSESQSAGLSLRYTF. The CDR3 bases are TGCGCCAGCAGTGAGTCTCAAAGTGCAGGGTTGTCTTTGCGTTACACCTTC.

The chain employs TRBV5-1 and TRBJ2-7; D might be TRBD1 (6 bases). Trimming took off 4 bases at V and 0 bases at J, with 20 bases between the two ends. In germline, CDR1 is SGHRS, CDR2 YFSETQ. This CDR3 spans 17 amino acids. The CDR3 DNA is TGCGCCAGCAGCGGGGTTCCCGGGACATCTAGCTCCTACGAGCAGTACTTC. Translating it yields CASSGVPGTSSSYEQYF.

The CDR3 coding sequence is TGCGCCAGCTCATGGGACAGGCATGTTGGCGAGCAGTACTTC. Its translation: CASSWDRHVGEQYF. The rearrangement joins TRBV5-1 to TRBJ2-7, with TRBD1 identical over 8 bases. In germline, CDR1 is SGHRS, CDR2 YFSETQ. Trimming removed 7 bases from V and 6 bases from J; junction bases left unmatched: 12. This CDR3 is 14 amino acids long. The full variable domain, with the rest looked up from reference TRBV5-1 and TRBJ2-7, is KAGVTQTPRYLIKTRGQQVTLSCSPISGHRSVSWYQQTPGQGLQFLFEYFSETQRNKGNFPGRFSGRQFSNSRSEMNVSTLELGDSALYLCASSWDRHVGEQYFGPGTRLTVT.

This rearrangement joins TRBV30 to TRBJ2-7; no reliable D call. Germline-derived CDR1 and CDR2 are GTSNPN and SVGIG (reference sequence). This CDR3 contains 15 residues. V was trimmed by 0 bases and J by 0 bases, leaving 12 bases between them. The DNA for the CDR3 is TGTGCCTGGAGTGTTTTTTTGGGCTCCTCCTACGAGCAGTACTTC. Translated, it gives CAWSVFLGSSYEQYF.

The J gene is TRBJ2-3, the V gene TRBV5-4; TRBD2 matches 12 bases. Trimming at V came to 4 bases and at J to 1 base, leaving 13 bases not matched to a gene. CDR3 length: 19 residues. Germline values: CDR1 SGHNT, CDR2 YYREEE (reference sequence). As DNA, the CDR3 is TGTGCCAGCAGCAGCGGACTAGCGGGGCACCTTTTGGGCACAGATACGCAGTATTTT. It specifies CASSSGLAGHLLGTDTQYF.